This is a list of T cell receptor beta chains from one sample in a study of T cell changes during pregnancy in multiple sclerosis. The assay was immunoSEQ multiplex PCR, and TCRdb's table has in-frame clones only and misses some. Here the sample spans 74,000 or so clones, around 94% being singletons. The material sequenced was CD4+ T cells from peripheral blood mononuclear cells, taken before pregnancy. Source of these receptors: a female donor with multiple sclerosis, enrolled in a pregnancy study. Each CDR3 is given with its conserved first and last residue. The D gene is left open where the match is weak.

D,V,J,CDR3
.,TRBV25-1,TRBJ2-1,CASSESSYYNEQFF
.,TRBV19,TRBJ2-4,CASSSAPGRKTIAKNIQYF
TRBD2,TRBV9,TRBJ2-7,CASSVGLAGSYEQYF
.,TRBV27,TRBJ2-5,CASSPRVGTQYF
TRBD1,TRBV6-1,TRBJ2-1,CASSTGAPYNEQFF
TRBD1,TRBV6-1,TRBJ1-6,CASSEVTGTVTPLHF
.,TRBV2,TRBJ1-5,CASRARQGVRPQHF
.,TRBV9,TRBJ2-7,CASSPGLGQGGHEQYF
TRBD2,TRBV28,TRBJ2-7,CAHTGGNTYEQYF
.,TRBV6-6,TRBJ1-2,CASGTGRHGYTF
.,TRBV19,TRBJ1-5,CASSRDSNVGQPQHF
.,TRBV27,TRBJ1-4,CASKWGGAEKLFF
TRBD2,TRBV5-1,TRBJ2-1,CASSSTLLAGDRHSYNEQFF
.,TRBV28,TRBJ1-5,CASSPSGGGNQPQHF
TRBD1,TRBV30,TRBJ2-7,CAWDREVGEQYF
TRBD2,TRBV29-1,TRBJ2-3,CSGEMMTSGRVDTQYF
.,TRBV18,TRBJ1-5,CASSNSLDQPQHF
.,TRBV7-2,TRBJ2-6,CASSFRGRETGANVLTF
TRBD1,TRBV7-9,TRBJ2-3,CASSFRGQGTDTQYF
.,TRBV5-1,TRBJ1-1,CASSHRDSGGTEAFF
.,TRBV6-6,TRBJ1-3,CASSYGQVSGNTIYF
.,TRBV19,TRBJ1-1,CASSIIQGGTEAFF
.,TRBV29-1,TRBJ1-2,CSVSGGGYGYTF
.,TRBV18,TRBJ1-1,CASSDTGTEAFF
TRBD1,TRBV10-3,TRBJ2-7,CAISESSTGGSYEQYF
TRBD2,TRBV28,TRBJ2-5,CASSIPGLASQETQYF
TRBD1,TRBV5-1,TRBJ1-5,CASSTGTGDQPQHF
.,TRBV30,TRBJ1-5,CAWSVRGNQPQHF
TRBD2,TRBV19,TRBJ2-1,CASSGDRALAGSPYNEQFF
.,TRBV7-8,TRBJ2-2,CASSRVQGTGELFF
TRBD1,TRBV5-1,TRBJ2-1,CASSPQTGGYYNEQFF
.,TRBV6-5,TRBJ1-1,CASSYDTKNTEAFF
TRBD2,TRBV28,TRBJ2-1,CASSLRGGSYNEQFF
TRBD2,TRBV10-3,TRBJ2-5,CAISQSGGQETQYF
.,TRBV19,TRBJ1-2,CASSMGQGNYGYTF
.,TRBV6-5,TRBJ1-2,CASSPSPQSNYGYTF
.,TRBV30,TRBJ2-1,CAWSRGAEYEQFF
TRBD1,TRBV28,TRBJ1-2,CASSLPSGQGRGVNYGYTF
.,TRBV6-1,TRBJ2-3,CASVEEGSTDTQYF
TRBD2,TRBV6-1,TRBJ2-1,CASKTSGRVTEQFF
TRBD1,TRBV7-6,TRBJ1-1,CASSLGQGGGTEAFF
TRBD1,TRBV19,TRBJ2-7,CASSPQGTEDYEQYF
.,TRBV2,TRBJ1-5,CASKKTGNQPQHF
.,TRBV18,TRBJ1-1,CASSPGDGTLRRSTEAFF
.,TRBV7-6,TRBJ2-3,CASSFLSTDTQYF
TRBD1,TRBV28,TRBJ2-7,CASSVGGQSYEQYF
TRBD1,TRBV6-1,TRBJ1-1,CASSEKIPGGQGVSMNTEAFF
.,TRBV7-8,TRBJ2-3,CASSLRRASTDTQYF
TRBD2,TRBV7-6,TRBJ2-1,CASSLAPSGSHEQFF
TRBD2,TRBV19,TRBJ2-6,CASSIARGAGANVLTF
TRBD1,TRBV30,TRBJ1-5,CAWSSSGRGDNQPQHF